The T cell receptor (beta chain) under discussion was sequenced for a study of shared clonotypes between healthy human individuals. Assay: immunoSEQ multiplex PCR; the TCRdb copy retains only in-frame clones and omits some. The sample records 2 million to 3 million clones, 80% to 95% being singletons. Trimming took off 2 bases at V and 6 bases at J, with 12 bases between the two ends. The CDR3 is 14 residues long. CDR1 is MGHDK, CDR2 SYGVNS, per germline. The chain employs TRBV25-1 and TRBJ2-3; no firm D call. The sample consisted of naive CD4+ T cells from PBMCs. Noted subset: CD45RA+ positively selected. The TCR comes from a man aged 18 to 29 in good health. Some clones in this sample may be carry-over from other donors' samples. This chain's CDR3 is CASSETHSRDTQYF. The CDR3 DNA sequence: TGTGCCAGCAGTGAAACCCACTCACGGGATACGCAGTATTTT.